Given below is one TCR beta chain in context. The donors gave bone marrow, and they were healthy. 60 Vbeta and 13 Jbeta primers were used in PCR. The method was immunoSEQ multiplex PCR; TCRdb's version includes in-frame clones alone and lacks a portion of them. The table has about 91,000 clones, around 68% seen once. The data were taken from a study of cytomegalovirus exposure and HLA in healthy donors. Study in general: Roughly four fifths of roughly 430 genotyped donors fell in the Caucasian-associated ancestry cluster.

The clonotype originates from a female donor in good health and CMV-seronegative. Source material: PBMCs.

The DNA for the CDR3 is TGTGCCAGCAGCCACGAGCGGGACCCGTCGTACAATGAGCAGTTCTTC. This translates into CASSHERDPSYNEQFF. The chain has TRBV7-2 and TRBJ2-1, with 7 bases matching TRBD2. CDR1 is SGHTA and CDR2 is FQGNSA in the germline V gene. V lost 5 bases and J lost 4; bases outside the gene matches: 11. This CDR3 is 16 amino acids long.